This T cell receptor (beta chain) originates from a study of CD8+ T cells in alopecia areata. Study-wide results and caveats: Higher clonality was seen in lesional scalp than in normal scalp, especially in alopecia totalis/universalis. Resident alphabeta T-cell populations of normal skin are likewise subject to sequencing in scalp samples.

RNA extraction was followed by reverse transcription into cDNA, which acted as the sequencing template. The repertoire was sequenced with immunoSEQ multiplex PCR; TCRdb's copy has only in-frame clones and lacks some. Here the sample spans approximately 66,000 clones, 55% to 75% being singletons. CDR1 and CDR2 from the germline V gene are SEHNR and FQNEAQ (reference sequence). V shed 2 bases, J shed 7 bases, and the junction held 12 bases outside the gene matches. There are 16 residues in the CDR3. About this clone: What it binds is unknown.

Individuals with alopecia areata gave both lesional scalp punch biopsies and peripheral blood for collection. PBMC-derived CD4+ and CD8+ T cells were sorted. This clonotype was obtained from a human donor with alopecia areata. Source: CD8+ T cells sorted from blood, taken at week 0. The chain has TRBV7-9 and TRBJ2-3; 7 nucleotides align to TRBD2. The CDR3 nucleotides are TGTGCCAGCAGCTTAAACCTCCGACCGACTAGCCATACGCAGTATTTT. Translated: CASSLNLRPTSHTQYF.